These T cell receptor beta chains were read from a single sample in a study of tumor-infiltrating lymphocytes in localized non-small cell lung cancer. Data came from immunoSEQ multiplex PCR; TCRdb stores just in-frame clones and leaves some out. Of roughly 7,000 clones listed, 74% are singletons. Sequenced material: uninvolved lung tissue not adjacent to the tumor. Receptor source: a human donor with non-small cell lung cancer. Each CDR3 is given with its conserved first and last residue. The order of the fields is J gene, D gene, V gene, clone size, CDR3 DNA, CDR3 protein. The D gene is left open where the match is weak. Not every row has a clone size; where given, it reads once, few, many or a size class.

TRBJ2-1	.	TRBV5-6	.	TGTGCCAGCAGCTCGGGACTCGTTGAGCAGTTCTTC	CASSSGLVEQFF
TRBJ1-1	TRBD1	TRBV19	.	TGTGCCAGTAGAAAGGGGACAGGCCTTATGAACACTGAAGCTTTCTTT	CASRKGTGLMNTEAFF
TRBJ2-7	TRBD1	TRBV13	few	TGTGCCAGCAGCTACCAGACAGGGGGCAACGAGCAGTACTTC	CASSYQTGGNEQYF
TRBJ2-5	TRBD2	TRBV6-5	.	TGTGCCAGCAGTTACTATTCCGGGGGGGCCGCAGAGACCCAGTACTTC	CASSYYSGGAAETQYF
TRBJ2-7	.	TRBV28	.	TGTGCCAGCCTCGGGACCTACGAGCAGTACTTC	CASLGTYEQYF
TRBJ1-5	.	TRBV19	.	TGTGCCAGTAGAGCAGGGTCCCCTCAGCCCCAGCATTTT	CASRAGSPQPQHF
TRBJ2-1	TRBD2	TRBV7-2	.	TGTGCCAGCAGCTCAATGGGTCTAGCGGGGAGCAATGAGCAGTTCTTC	CASSSMGLAGSNEQFF
TRBJ1-2	.	TRBV28	.	TGTGCCAGCAGTTTGGGGGGCTATGGCTACACCTTC	CASSLGGYGYTF
TRBJ2-1	.	TRBV10-3	.	TGTGCCATCAAGGGCGGGGCCGGGGACAATGAGCAGTTCTTC	CAIKGGAGDNEQFF
TRBJ1-6	.	TRBV4-3	.	TGCGCCAGCAGCCAATCAGGGGCGGAGAGCTCCTATAATTCACCCCTCCACTTT	CASSQSGAESSYNSPLHF
TRBJ2-1	.	TRBV5-8	.	TGTGCCAGCAGCTTAGGTACCTCCTACAATGAGCAGTTCTTC	CASSLGTSYNEQFF
TRBJ2-7	.	TRBV6-6	.	TGTGCCAGCATCGGATCCTACGAGCAGTACTTC	CASIGSYEQYF
TRBJ1-2	.	TRBV19	.	TGTGCCAGTCAGAGAAACTATGGCTACACCTTC	CASQRNYGYTF
TRBJ1-2	.	TRBV25-1	.	TGTGCCAGCAGTGAATCCGGGGCCTCCTCATATGGCTACACCTTC	CASSESGASSYGYTF
TRBJ1-1	TRBD1	TRBV5-4	.	TGTGCCAGCAGCTCTGGACAGGGCCAGAACACTGAAGCTTTCTTT	CASSSGQGQNTEAFF
TRBJ1-2	TRBD1	TRBV4-3	few	TGCGCCAGCAGCCAAGAGACAGGGATTGGGGACTATGGCTACACCTTC	CASSQETGIGDYGYTF
TRBJ2-1	.	TRBV21-1	few	TGTGCCAGCAGCAGAGGGACAGGGTTGGGCAATGAGCAGTTCTTC	CASSRGTGLGNEQFF
TRBJ1-3	.	TRBV11-2	.	TGTGCCAGCAGCTTATTTTTTACCACCGGCTCTGGAAACACCATATATTTT	CASSLFFTTGSGNTIYF
TRBJ1-1	.	TRBV4-3	.	TGCGCCAGCAGCCAAGATTCCGCACCGAACACTGAAGCTTTCTTT	CASSQDSAPNTEAFF
TRBJ2-7	.	TRBV14	few	TGTGCCAGCAGCCAAGGACGCTCTGGACGCCCCTATTACGAGCAGTACTTC	CASSQGRSGRPYYEQYF
TRBJ2-4	.	TRBV6-1	.	TGTGCCGGCAGTGAACAAGGGACTCCCATTCAGTACTTC	CAGSEQGTPIQYF
TRBJ1-2	.	TRBV28	.	TGTGCCAGCAGATGGGGAGGGGCCTATGGCTACACCTTC	CASRWGGAYGYTF
TRBJ2-6	.	TRBV27	medium-sized	TGTGCCGCCCAGGGATCCCGCTCTGGGGCCAACGTCCTGACTTTC	CAAQGSRSGANVLTF
TRBJ1-6	.	TRBV2	.	TGTGCCAGCAGGTTCACAGGGATCTCCCTCGATTCACCCCTCCACTTT	CASRFTGISLDSPLHF
TRBJ1-2	TRBD1	TRBV9	medium-sized	TGTGCCAGCAGCGGCGGGACAGGGTGGGGGACTAACTATGGCTACACCTTC	CASSGGTGWGTNYGYTF
TRBJ2-2	.	TRBV9	.	TGTGCCAGCAGCGTAGAGGCTAGCGAGTCCGGGGAGCTGTTTTTT	CASSVEASESGELFF
TRBJ1-1	TRBD1	TRBV5-1	medium-sized	TGCGCCAGCAGCTTGGGTGGGACAGCCCCCACTGAAGCTTTCTTT	CASSLGGTAPTEAFF
TRBJ2-7	.	TRBV9	.	TGTGCCAGCAGCGTGGAGGGGGTTTGGCACGAGCAGTACTTC	CASSVEGVWHEQYF
TRBJ2-7	TRBD1	TRBV7-9	.	TGTGCCAGCAGCTTCGGGGGACAGGGGCCTACCTACGAGCAGTACTTC	CASSFGGQGPTYEQYF
TRBJ2-3	.	TRBV6-5	.	TGTGCCAGCACCTCTACAGGAGGGTCAGATACGCAGTATTTT	CASTSTGGSDTQYF